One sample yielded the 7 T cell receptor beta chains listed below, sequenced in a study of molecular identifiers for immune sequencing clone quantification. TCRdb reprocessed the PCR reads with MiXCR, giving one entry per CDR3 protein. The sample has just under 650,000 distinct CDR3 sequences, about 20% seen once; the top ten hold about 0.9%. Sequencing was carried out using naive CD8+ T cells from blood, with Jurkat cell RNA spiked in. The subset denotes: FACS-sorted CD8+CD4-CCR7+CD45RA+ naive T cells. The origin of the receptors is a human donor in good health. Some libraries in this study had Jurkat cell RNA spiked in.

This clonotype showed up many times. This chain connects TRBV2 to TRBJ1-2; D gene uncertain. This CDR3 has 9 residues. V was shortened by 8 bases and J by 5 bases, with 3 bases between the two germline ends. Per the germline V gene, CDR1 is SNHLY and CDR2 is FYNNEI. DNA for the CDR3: TGTGCCAGCGAGTATGGCTACACCTTC. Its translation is CASEYGYTF. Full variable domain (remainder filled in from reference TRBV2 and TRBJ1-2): EPEVTQTPSHQVTQMGQEVILRCVPISNHLYFYWYRQILGQKVEFLVSFYNNEISEKSEIFDDQFSVERPDGSNFTLKIRSTKLEDSAMYFCASEYGYTFGSGTRLTVV.

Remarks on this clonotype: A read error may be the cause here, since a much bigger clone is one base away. The CDR3 loop reads CASSLASFRDRPYEQYF. The CDR3 DNA reads TGTGCCAGCAGCTTAGCCTCTTTTCGGGACAGGCCCTACGAGCAGTACTTC. The chain couples TRBV7-8 to TRBJ2-7; 8 positions agree with TRBD1. CDR1 is SGHVS, CDR2 FQNEAQ, per germline. The V and J ends lost 0 bases and 2 bases, in that order; junction bases with no gene match: 9. The CDR3 has 17 amino acids.

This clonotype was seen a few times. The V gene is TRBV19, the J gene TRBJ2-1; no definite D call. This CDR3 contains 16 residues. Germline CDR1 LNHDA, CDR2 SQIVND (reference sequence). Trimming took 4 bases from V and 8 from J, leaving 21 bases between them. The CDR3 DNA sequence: TGTGCCAGTAGTACGCGGACGCAATTGCGTCTTGATGAGCAGTTCTTC. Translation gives CASSTRTQLRLDEQFF. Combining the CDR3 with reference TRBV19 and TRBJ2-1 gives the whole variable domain DGGITQSPKYLFRKEGQNVTLSCEQNLNHDAMYWYRQDPGQGLRLIYYSQIVNDFQKGDIAEGYSVSREKKESFPLTVTSAQKNPTAFYLCASSTRTQLRLDEQFFGPGTRLTVL.

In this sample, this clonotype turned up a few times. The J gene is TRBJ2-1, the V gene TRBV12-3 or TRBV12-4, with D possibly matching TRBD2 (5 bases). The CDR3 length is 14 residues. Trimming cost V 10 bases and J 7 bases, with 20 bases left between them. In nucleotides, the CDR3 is TGTGCCACCGGATGGGGAGTTGCTAGTAATGAGCAGTTCTTC. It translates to CATGWGVASNEQFF.

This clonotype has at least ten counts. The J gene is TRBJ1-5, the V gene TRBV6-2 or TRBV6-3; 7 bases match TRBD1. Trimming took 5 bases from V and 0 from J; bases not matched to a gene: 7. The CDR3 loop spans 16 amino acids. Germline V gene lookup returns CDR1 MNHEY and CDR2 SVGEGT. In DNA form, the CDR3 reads TGTGCCAGCAGTGTAGACAGGGATTATAGCAATCAGCCCCAGCATTTT. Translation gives CASSVDRDYSNQPQHF.

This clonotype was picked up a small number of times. The CDR3 is CASSPGRGEAFF. Here the CDR3 DNA reads TGTGCCAGCAGCCCGGGACGGGGTGAAGCTTTCTTT. V gene TRBV4-2 combines with J gene TRBJ1-1; D might be TRBD1 (5 bases). CDR3 length: 12 amino acids. V lost 4 bases, J lost 7 bases, and 10 bases lay in between. Germline loops: CDR1 LGHNA, CDR2 YNFKEQ.

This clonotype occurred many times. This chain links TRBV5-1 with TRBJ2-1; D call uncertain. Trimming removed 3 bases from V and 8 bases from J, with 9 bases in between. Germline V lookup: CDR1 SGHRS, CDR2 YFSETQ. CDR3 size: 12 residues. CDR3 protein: CASSSPVYEQFF. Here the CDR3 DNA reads TGCGCCAGCAGCTCACCAGTCTATGAGCAGTTCTTC.